Included here is one T cell receptor beta chain sequence, with context. Each participant's cohort was designated according to participant-reported clinical history. Resolution of symptoms, clearance, or two negative PCRs was present in recovered Cohort 3 donors. This entry is derived from a study of blood T cell repertoires in COVID-19. Study background: T cells, B-cell-depleted T cells, or PBMCs supplied cDNA or gDNA.

Methods used by the authors: Reference gene primers were amplified, and this amplification served to estimate nucleated cell counts. Clones were sequenced by immunoSEQ multiplex PCR, and TCRdb holds only the in-frame ones, with some missing. V and J calls plus clone size are reproduced from that table; the DNA served to infer D and trimming. The sample shows about 350,000 clones, about 90% of them seen only once. The V gene's germline CDR1 is MGHRA and CDR2 YSYEKL. The CDR3 is 17 residues long. The V gene end was trimmed by 0 bases and the J gene end by 4 bases; junction bases not matched to a gene: 7.

The chain joins TRBV4-1 to TRBJ1-2; 11 bases match TRBD1. This receptor was taken from a woman aged 25 to 39 who had recovered from COVID-19. Sequencing was done on a sample of PBMCs or T cells enriched from blood (not recorded which). CDR3 amino acids: CASSQDPDRGRGYGYTF. DNA of the CDR3: TGCGCCAGCAGCCAAGATCCGGACAGGGGGCGAGGCTATGGCTACACCTTC.